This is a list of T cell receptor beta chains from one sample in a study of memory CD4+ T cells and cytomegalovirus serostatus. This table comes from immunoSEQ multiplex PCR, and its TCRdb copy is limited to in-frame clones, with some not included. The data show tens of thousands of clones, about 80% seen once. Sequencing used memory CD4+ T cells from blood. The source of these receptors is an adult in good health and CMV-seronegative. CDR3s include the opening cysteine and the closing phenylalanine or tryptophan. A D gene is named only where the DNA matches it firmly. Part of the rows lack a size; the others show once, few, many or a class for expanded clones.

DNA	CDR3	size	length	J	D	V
TGTGCCAGCAGCTTAGCGGGGGCAGACTATTCACCCCTCCACTTT	CASSLAGADYSPLHF	few	15	TRBJ1-6	NA	TRBV7-2
TGTGCCAGCAGTTCCCCGACTAGGTTCGATGAGCAGTTCTTC	CASSSPTRFDEQFF	NA	14	TRBJ2-1	NA	TRBV6-5
TGTGCCAGCAGCTCCCCCGGGATAGCGGGGTTCACCCAGTACTTC	CASSSPGIAGFTQYF	NA	15	TRBJ2-5	TRBD2	TRBV27
TGTGCCAGCTCACCAGAACAGACAGGGGGCACTGAAGCTTTCTTT	CASSPEQTGGTEAFF	NA	15	TRBJ1-1	TRBD1	TRBV18
TGTGCCAGCAGCCAGGGACAGAACACTGAAGCTTTCTTT	CASSQGQNTEAFF	few	13	TRBJ1-1	NA	TRBV14
TGTGCCAGCAGCGCCTACAGGATCGCGAACACCGGGGAGCTGTTTTTT	CASSAYRIANTGELFF	NA	16	TRBJ2-2	NA	TRBV7-8
TGTGCCAGCAGCTTATTTAGGGCTATAGTCCGGACCCTGGGCAATTCACCCCTCCACTTT	CASSLFRAIVRTLGNSPLHF	NA	20	TRBJ1-6	NA	TRBV11-3
TGTGCCAGCAGACTAGCGGGGGAGACCCAGTACTTC	CASRLAGETQYF	NA	12	TRBJ2-5	TRBD2	TRBV7-2
TGCGCCAGCAGCCCTCAGGGTCACACTGAAGCTTTCTTT	CASSPQGHTEAFF	NA	13	TRBJ1-1	NA	TRBV4-3
TGCGCCAGCAGCCACGACTTATTGAGCTCTGGGGCCAACGTCCTGACTTTC	CASSHDLLSSGANVLTF	once	17	TRBJ2-6	NA	TRBV4-3
TGTGCCTGGGGAGTCTTCATCTCGACAGGGGCGGGGGAGCTGTTTTTT	CAWGVFISTGAGELFF	NA	16	TRBJ2-2	TRBD1	TRBV30